This T cell receptor beta chain was found in a study of blood T cell repertoires in COVID-19. Whole-study context: COVID-19 samples, acute and convalescent, were from the United States, Italy and Spain. Sources were T cells, B-cell-depleted T cells, or PBMCs; the material itself was cDNA or gDNA.

In the original workflow: By means of reference gene primer amplification, nucleated cell counts were estimated. Data came from immunoSEQ multiplex PCR; TCRdb stores just in-frame clones and leaves some out. V, J and clone size reflect that table, while D and trimming were determined from the DNA. This sample yields roughly 68,000 clones, of which approximately 79% are seen a single time; approximately 9.2% belongs to the top ten. The germline V and J ends were trimmed by 8 bases and 2 bases, with 11 bases remaining between them. The CDR3 loop spans 13 amino acids. Germline CDR1 is SGHTA and CDR2 is FQGTGA.

V usage is TRBV7-3 and J usage is TRBJ2-3, with a tentative D call TRBD1 (6 bases). This sequence was found in a woman aged 50 to 60 with acute or convalescent COVID-19. The sequenced sample was peripheral blood. The CDR3 DNA reads as TGTGCCAGCGGGGGCCAATCCACAGATACGCAGTATTTT. Its protein is CASGGQSTDTQYF.